This TCR beta chain was sequenced during a study of shared clonotypes between healthy human individuals. About the research overall: With ages of 18 to 49, the donors were two women and three men.

Some clones are missing from TCRdb's copy, which holds only in-frame ones; the method was immunoSEQ multiplex PCR. This sample has around 95,000 clones, with roughly 50% found just once. The CDR3 covers 16 residues. Germline V gives CDR1 SGHAT, CDR2 FQNNGV. V was shortened by 1 base and J by 5 bases, with 17 bases between the two germline ends. Donors were healthy HIV-negative adults without recently reported acute infections or vaccinations. Approximately 95 million PBMCs went into genomic DNA for unsorted samples. This receptor was identified in a middle-aged woman in good health. Some clones in this sample may be carry-over from other donors' samples. The sample was PBMCs. The chain employs TRBV11-2 and TRBJ2-5, with D possibly TRBD2 on 7 matching bases. DNA for the CDR3: TGTGCCAGCAGCTTAGGAGGAGGGGGGGAGATTGAGACCCAGTACTTC. It translates to CASSLGGGGEIETQYF.